The entry below describes one T cell receptor beta chain. Its antigen remains unknown. This sample was included in a study of cytomegalovirus exposure and HLA in healthy donors. PCR employed 60 Vbeta and 13 Jbeta primers. Assay used: immunoSEQ multiplex PCR; TCRdb lists only in-frame clones, some missing. The sample holds 90,000 to 140,000 clones, around 70% seen once. Study-wide results and caveats: Donors were assumed by presence/absence analyses to have roughly uniform sequencing depth. In vitro experiments confirmed that a few CMV-associated chains were specific for CMV antigens.

The TCR was taken from a man aged 25-40 years in good health and CMV-seronegative. Sequencing used PBMCs.

The CDR3 bases are TGTGCCAGCTCACCACAGCTCGGCAGGGCGAACACTGAAGCTTTCTTT. Its protein product is CASSPQLGRANTEAFF. The chain couples TRBV18 to TRBJ1-1; possibly TRBD1 for D (5 bases). Germline V gives CDR1 KGHSH, CDR2 LQKENI. Between the trimmed V and J ends, which lost 1 base and 1 base, there was a span of 13 bases. The CDR3 is 16 amino acids.